The T cell receptor beta chain described here comes from a study of cytomegalovirus exposure and HLA in healthy donors. V lost 3 bases, J lost 3 bases, and 6 bases lay in between. CDR3 length equals 13 residues. Germline V gene data show CDR1 as SGHAT and CDR2 as FQNNGV. The study ran its PCR with 60 Vbeta and 13 Jbeta primers. Assay: immunoSEQ multiplex PCR; the TCRdb copy retains only in-frame clones and omits some. The sample lists tens of thousands of clones, 75% to 80% seen once, with more than 1.4% in the top ten. Sequencing used PBMCs. The TCR originated in a female donor in good health and CMV-seronegative. The V and J genes are TRBV11-2 and TRBJ2-1; D gene ambiguous. In nucleotides, the CDR3 is TGTGCCAGCAGCTTTACGGGCTACAATGAGCAGTTCTTC. Translating it yields CASSFTGYNEQFF.